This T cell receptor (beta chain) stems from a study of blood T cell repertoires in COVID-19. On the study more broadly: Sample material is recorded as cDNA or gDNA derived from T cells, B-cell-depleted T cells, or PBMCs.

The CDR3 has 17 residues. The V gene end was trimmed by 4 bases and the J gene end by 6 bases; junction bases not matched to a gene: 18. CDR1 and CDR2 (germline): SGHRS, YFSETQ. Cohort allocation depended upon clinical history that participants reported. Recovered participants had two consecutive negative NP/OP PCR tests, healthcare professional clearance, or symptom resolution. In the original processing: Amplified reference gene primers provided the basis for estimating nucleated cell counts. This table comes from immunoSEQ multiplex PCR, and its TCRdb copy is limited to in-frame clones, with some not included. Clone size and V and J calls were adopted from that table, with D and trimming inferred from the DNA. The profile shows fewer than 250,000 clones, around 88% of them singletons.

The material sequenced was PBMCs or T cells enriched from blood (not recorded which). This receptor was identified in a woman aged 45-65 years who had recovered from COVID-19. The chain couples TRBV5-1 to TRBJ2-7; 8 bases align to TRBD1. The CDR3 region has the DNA TGCGCCAGCAGCGCCGGGGACAGGCAAAAGATTAATCGCGAGCAGTACTTC. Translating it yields CASSAGDRQKINREQYF.